This T cell receptor (beta chain) was captured by sequencing in a study of T cells in Graves' hyperthyroidism and ophthalmopathy. Study-wide points: Most thyroid clonotypes with frequency above 0.001 were detected in blood.

From germline, CDR1 is SGDLS and CDR2 YYNGEE. The CDR3 has 15 residues. The V gene lost 6 bases and the J gene lost 3 bases, with 18 bases spanning the gap. TCR beta CDR3 regions were amplified from RNA transcripts. An initial round of RT-PCR targeting the TCR CDR3 relied on the HTBI primer set. MiXCR was run by TCRdb on the multiplex PCR reads, yielding one entry per CDR3 protein. The profile covers hundreds of thousands of distinct CDR3 sequences, with over 35% appearing a single time and 7.5% to 9.5% taken by the ten largest. This clonotype was counted only a few times. Its antigen is undetermined. Patients between 18 and 65 years old had hyperthyroidism, newly diagnosed and lasting under 2 months. Each diagnosis was grounded in clinical symptoms, serum thyroxine and TRAb, thyroid ultrasound, and orbital computed tomography. The PBMCs were taken from 10 ml of fresh peripheral blood.

This sequence joins TRBV9 and TRBJ1-1; no firm D call. This TCR derives from a man younger than 35 with Graves' hyperthyroidism. The sequencing sample was made of blood. The CDR3 here is CASTRQPVGDTEAFF. As DNA, the CDR3 is TGTGCCAGCACCCGCCAGCCGGTAGGAGACACTGAAGCTTTCTTT.